This passage covers 18 T cell receptor beta chains from one sample sequenced in a study of human T cells and chemical hapten exposure. Time point here: patch test 1, 2 weeks after DPC sensitization. The treatment: therapeutic diphenylcyclopropenone sensitization with weekly scalp DPC. TCRdb redid the calling of the RACE reads with MiXCR, one entry per CDR3 protein. This table holds 150,000 to 200,000 distinct CDR3 sequences, approximately 15% found once. Sequencing was performed on whole blood, taken in connection with sensitization to the hapten diphenylcyclopropenone (DPC). The receptors originated from a woman aged 25 to 39 with alopecia areata. Some clones in this sample may be carry-over from other donors' samples.

This chain connects TRBV20-1 to TRBJ2-7, with 8 bases aligning to TRBD1. V lost 5 bases and J lost 6; bases outside the gene matches: 6. CDR1 is DFQATT and CDR2 is SNEGSKA in the germline V gene (reference sequence). The CDR3 has 12 residues. CDR3 region: CSADRGAGEQYF. The DNA for the CDR3 is TGCAGTGCTGACAGGGGAGCAGGCGAGCAGTACTTC.

The CDR3 DNA reads TGTGCCAGCAGTTTAGCTAGCGGGCCCACAGATACGCAGTATTTT. This translates into CASSLASGPTDTQYF. J is TRBJ2-3 and V is TRBV12-3 or TRBV12-4; 7 nucleotides align to TRBD2. Trimming at V came to 0 bases and at J to 2 bases, leaving 2 bases not matched to a gene. CDR3 length equals 15 residues.

In this sample, this clonotype turned up many times. V is TRBV7-8 and J is TRBJ1-1; the D gene is possibly TRBD1 (5 bases). CDR1 SGHVS and CDR2 FQNEAQ come from the germline V gene. The CDR3 length is 17 residues. V was shortened by 1 base and J by 4 bases, with 19 bases between the two germline ends. The DNA for the CDR3 is TGTGCCAGCAGCTTAGGAGTCCCCCAGGGCGCCATCACTGAAGCTTTCTTT. This codes for CASSLGVPQGAITEAFF.

This clonotype was seen repeatedly, ten times or more. The J gene is TRBJ1-1, the V gene TRBV18; 9 bases line up with TRBD1. Germline V gene lookup returns CDR1 KGHSH and CDR2 LQKENI. The CDR3 loop spans 15 amino acids. V shed 4 bases and J 1 base; nucleotides not matched to a gene: 4. CDR3 loop: CASSLTGGQNTEAFF. Written as DNA, the CDR3 is TGTGCCAGCTCACTCACAGGGGGCCAGAACACTGAAGCTTTCTTT. Full variable domain (outside the CDR3, taken from reference TRBV18 and TRBJ1-1): NAGVMQNPRHLVRRRGQEARLRCSPMKGHSHVYWYRQLPEEGLKFMVYLQKENIIDESGMPKERFSAEFPKEGPSILRIQQVVRGDSAAYFCASSLTGGQNTEAFFGQGTRLTVV.

Ten or more counts support this clonotype. This rearrangement joins TRBV25-1 to TRBJ2-3; no reliable D call. Germline CDR1 MGHDK, CDR2 SYGVNS. The germline V and J ends were trimmed by 1 base and 0 bases, with 8 bases remaining between them. The length of the CDR3 is 15 residues. The CDR3 DNA reads TGTGCCAGCAGTGAATTGGTAGGAAGCACAGATACGCAGTATTTT. This gives the protein CASSELVGSTDTQYF. Full variable domain (missing parts from reference TRBV25-1 and TRBJ2-3): EADIYQTPRYLVIGTGKKITLECSQTMGHDKMYWYQQDPGMELHLIHYSYGVNSTEKGDLSSESTVSRIRTEHFPLTLESARPSHTSQYLCASSELVGSTDTQYFGPGTRLTVL.

This chain links TRBV30 with TRBJ2-1; D unresolved. Trimming removed 1 base at V and 6 bases at J, with 4 bases between. The germline V gene has CDR1 GTSNPN and CDR2 SVGIG (reference sequence). There are 11 residues in the CDR3. The CDR3 protein is CAWSGVNEQFF. CDR3 DNA sequence: TGTGCCTGGAGTGGGGTCAATGAGCAGTTCTTC.

This clonotype came up many times. The rearrangement joins TRBV20-1 to TRBJ1-6; D might be TRBD1 (5 bases). Germline CDR1 is DFQATT and CDR2 is SNEGSKA (reference sequence). Between the trimmed V and J ends, which lost 0 bases and 0 bases, there was a span of 9 bases. The CDR3 is 16 amino acids. The CDR3 loop is CSARDGGTSYNSPLHF. The DNA for the CDR3 is TGCAGTGCTAGAGATGGGGGTACCTCCTATAATTCACCCCTCCACTTT.

This clonotype appeared a few times. The V call is TRBV28, the J call TRBJ2-7; D uncertain. The germline V gene encodes CDR1 MDHEN and CDR2 SYDVKM. Trimming took off 5 bases at V and 3 bases at J, with 5 bases between the two ends. The CDR3 spans 11 residues. CDR3 DNA: TGTGCCAGCAGTCCTAACTACGAGCAGTACTTC. Protein product: CASSPNYEQYF.

This clonotype was seen repeatedly, ten times or more. The V gene is TRBV7-9, the J gene TRBJ1-4, with TRBD1 identical over 10 bases. Germline values: CDR1 SEHNR, CDR2 FQNEAQ (reference sequence). This CDR3 comprises 15 residues. The V segment lost 5 bases and the J segment 6 bases; nucleotides outside the gene matches: 6. DNA for the CDR3: TGTGCCAGCAGCCGACGGACAGGGGGAGATGAAAAACTGTTTTTT. Amino acids: CASSRRTGGDEKLFF.

The table lists this clonotype with many counts. The rearrangement joins TRBV6-1 to TRBJ2-3; D remains unclear. The CDR3 runs to 13 residues. The V end was cut by 10 bases, the J end by 2 bases, with 13 bases between. Germline V gene sequence: CDR1 MNHNS, CDR2 SASEGT. As DNA, the CDR3 is TGTGCCACCCGGACGGATGCCACAGATACGCAGTATTTT. Encoded protein: CATRTDATDTQYF.

The gene calls are TRBV6-2 or TRBV6-3 and TRBJ2-6, with no clear D. Per the germline V gene, CDR1 is MNHEY and CDR2 is SVGEGT. The germline V and J ends were trimmed by 2 bases and 0 bases, with 8 bases remaining between them. CDR3 length: 16 residues. The CDR3 here is CASSYPDLSGANVLTF. In nucleotides, the CDR3 is TGTGCCAGCAGTTACCCAGACCTCTCTGGGGCCAACGTCCTGACTTTC.

This clonotype has ten or more counts. The gene calls are TRBV7-9 and TRBJ2-1, with D unclear. Trimming cost V 3 bases and J 16 bases, with 13 bases left between them. Germline CDR1 SEHNR, CDR2 FQNEAQ (reference sequence). CDR3 length equals 11 residues. In DNA, the CDR3 is TGTGCCAGCAGCTTTAAAGAACGGATTTTCTTC. It is translated as CASSFKERIFF.

The chain is built from TRBV29-1 and TRBJ2-5; D may correspond to TRBD1 or TRBD2 (5 bases each). Germline V lookup: CDR1 SQVTM, CDR2 ANQGSEA. V dropped 4 bases and J dropped 4 bases, with 10 bases sitting between them. The CDR3 contains 12 residues. The CDR3 DNA follows: TGCAGCGTTGGCCGGGGCCGAGAGACCCAGTACTTC. Translation: CSVGRGRETQYF.

V and J are TRBV28 and TRBJ1-4; weak D call: TRBD1 (6 bases). V was clipped by 7 bases and J by 11 bases, with 14 bases between them. Germline CDR1 reads MDHEN; CDR2 reads SYDVKM. The CDR3 runs to 12 residues. Written as DNA, the CDR3 is TGTGCCAGCACCCTCAGGGGTGAGAAACTGTTTTTT. It encodes CASTLRGEKLFF.

V usage is TRBV7-3 and J usage is TRBJ1-5, with D perhaps TRBD1 (5 bases). Trimming took off 4 bases at V and 7 bases at J, with 11 bases between the two ends. The germline CDR1 and CDR2 sequences are SGHTA and FQGTGA. The CDR3 has 13 residues. The CDR3 loop is CASSSGPLQPQHF. CDR3 DNA sequence: TGTGCCAGCAGCTCGGGACCCTTACAGCCCCAGCATTTT. Full variable domain (missing parts from reference TRBV7-3 and TRBJ1-5): GAGVSQTPSNKVTEKGKYVELRCDPISGHTALYWYRQSLGQGPEFLIYFQGTGAADDSGLPNDRFFAVRPEGSVSTLKIQRTERGDSAVYLCASSSGPLQPQHFGDGTRLSIL.

This clonotype has only a few counts. The rearrangement joins TRBV6-2 or TRBV6-3 to TRBJ2-1; 7 nucleotides align to TRBD1. The V gene's germline CDR1 is MNHEY and CDR2 SVGEGT. V shed 6 bases and J 5 bases; nucleotides not matched to a gene: 4. This CDR3 contains 13 residues. CDR3 sequence: CASSGTENNEQFF. The CDR3 DNA reads as TGTGCCAGCAGCGGGACAGAGAACAATGAGCAGTTCTTC.

This chain joins TRBV18 and TRBJ2-7; D ambiguous. CDR1 KGHSH and CDR2 LQKENI come from the germline V gene. Deletions cut 3 bases from V and 4 bases from J, with 13 bases between. The CDR3 runs 14 residues. The CDR3 DNA follows: TGTGCCAGCTCACCCGGATATGCTTCTTACGAGCAGTACTTC. Encoded protein: CASSPGYASYEQYF. The complete variable domain, with remaining parts taken from reference TRBV18 and TRBJ2-7, reads NAGVMQNPRHLVRRRGQEARLRCSPMKGHSHVYWYRQLPEEGLKFMVYLQKENIIDESGMPKERFSAEFPKEGPSILRIQQVVRGDSAAYFCASSPGYASYEQYFGPGTRLTVT.

This clonotype showed up just a few times. The chain's CDR3 is CASPRVASAFF. CDR3 nucleotide sequence: TGTGCCAGCCCGCGGGTCGCGTCGGCTTTCTTT. The genes are TRBV7-2 and TRBJ1-1; D gene unclear. V was clipped by 8 bases and J by 11 bases, with 15 bases between them. Germline V gene lookup returns CDR1 SGHTA and CDR2 FQGNSA. The CDR3 is made up of 11 amino acids.